This TCR beta chain was identified in a study of blood T cell repertoires in COVID-19. Across the whole study: Samples taken during acute and convalescent COVID-19 were collected in the United States, Italy and Spain. Nucleic acid was either cDNA or gDNA, and it came from T cells, B-cell-depleted T cells, or PBMCs.

One Seattle source followed patients from active infection through their disease course. The germline V and J ends were trimmed by 0 bases and 7 bases, with 8 bases remaining between them. In germline, CDR1 is SGHRS, CDR2 YFSETQ. The CDR3 covers 14 residues. As processed by the authors: Scientists estimated how many nucleated cells there were by amplifying reference gene primers. TCRdb keeps only in-frame clones here, not all; method: immunoSEQ multiplex PCR. D and trimming come from the DNA, and the V and J calls and clone size come from that table. The repertoire holds 400,000 or so clones, with 85% to 90% as singletons.

The chain is built from TRBV5-1 and TRBJ1-6, with D perhaps matching TRBD1 (6 bases). The specimen was peripheral blood. The sequence came from a man younger than 30 with COVID-19, enrolled during active disease. The CDR3 sequence: CASSLGQDNSPLHF. The CDR3 DNA reads as TGCGCCAGCAGCTTGGGACAGGACAATTCACCCCTCCACTTT. The whole variable domain, remainder taken from reference TRBV5-1 and TRBJ1-6, is KAGVTQTPRYLIKTRGQQVTLSCSPISGHRSVSWYQQTPGQGLQFLFEYFSETQRNKGNFPGRFSGRQFSNSRSEMNVSTLELGDSALYLCASSLGQDNSPLHFGNGTRLTVT.